A single sample gave rise to the 26 T cell receptor beta chains below, sequenced in a study of T-cell memory formation after mild COVID-19. TCRdb used MiXCR to reprocess the 5' RACE reads, holding one entry per CDR3 protein. The sample carries about 430,000 distinct CDR3 sequences, over 15% recorded once. The sample consisted of PBMCs or a T cell subset sorted from them (not recorded which). These TCRs come from a man aged 18 to 29 who had mild COVID-19 (a few samples of this study predate the infection). Cell type and time point are not known.

This clonotype showed up just a few times. V usage is TRBV7-9 and J usage is TRBJ2-5; unclear D gene. This CDR3 region has 12 residues. Trimming shortened V by 5 bases and J by 3 bases, and 7 bases separated the two germline ends. From germline, CDR1 is SEHNR and CDR2 FQNEAQ (reference sequence). The CDR3 DNA sequence: TGTGCCAGCAGCCGGACGGAAGAGACCCAGTACTTC. Translated, it gives CASSRTEETQYF.

The chain has TRBV12-3 or TRBV12-4 and TRBJ1-4, with 8 positions matching TRBD1. CDR3 size: 14 residues. V shed 6 bases, J shed 6 bases, and the junction held 6 bases outside the gene matches. The CDR3 DNA sequence: TGTGCCAGCAGAAGGACAGGGATGGATGAAAAACTGTTTTTT. It yields the protein CASRRTGMDEKLFF.

This chain connects TRBV4-3 to TRBJ2-7, with TRBD1 matching 9 bases. V was pared by 0 bases and J by 3 bases, with 9 bases of the junction left unmatched. This CDR3 is built from 17 residues. Germline lookup yields CDR1 LGHNA and CDR2 YSLEER. The CDR3 DNA is TGCGCCAGCAGCCAAGAAACCAGACAGGGGGATAGCTACGAGCAGTACTTC. Its protein is CASSQETRQGDSYEQYF.

The rearrangement links TRBV18 to TRBJ1-1; TRBD1 is a possible D gene (5 bases). The CDR3 is 14 residues long. Per the germline V gene, CDR1 is KGHSH and CDR2 is LQKENI. V lost 4 bases and J 4 bases, leaving 13 bases between the germline ends. CDR3 DNA: TGTGCCAGCTCACAACCTTACAGGTCCACTGAAGCTTTCTTT. Encoded protein: CASSQPYRSTEAFF.

CDR3 coding DNA: TGTGCCAGCAGCTTAGGAATGTGGGAGACCCAGTACTTC. As protein: CASSLGMWETQYF. J is TRBJ2-5 and V is TRBV7-9, with D unclear. The CDR3 extends over 13 amino acids. The germline CDR1 and CDR2 sequences are SEHNR and FQNEAQ (reference sequence). V lost 1 base, J lost 5 bases, and 8 bases lay in between.

The rearrangement links TRBV7-2 to TRBJ2-5; TRBD1 matches at 8 bases. Per the germline V gene, CDR1 is SGHTA and CDR2 is FQGNSA. The length of the CDR3 is 14 residues. With 4 bases clipped from V and 5 bases from J, the junction kept 6 bases outside the gene matches. The CDR3 bases are TGTGCCAGCAGCTCAGAGGACAGGGTTGAGACCCAGTACTTC. It is translated as CASSSEDRVETQYF.

A few counts support this clonotype. J is TRBJ2-1 and V is TRBV15; 11 bases line up with TRBD2. This CDR3 region has 17 residues. From germline, CDR1 is LNHNV and CDR2 YYDKDF (reference sequence). V was pared by 1 base and J by 7 bases, with 9 bases of the junction left unmatched. Here the CDR3 reads CATSRALLAGVGNEQFF. CDR3 coding DNA: TGTGCCACCAGCAGAGCCTTACTAGCGGGGGTGGGGAATGAGCAGTTCTTC.

The sample holds many counts of this clonotype. The chain joins TRBV29-1 to TRBJ1-1; D is unclear. Looked up from germline, CDR1 is SQVTM and CDR2 is ANQGSEA. Trimming shortened V by 4 bases and J by 2 bases, and 11 bases separated the two germline ends. The CDR3 contains 13 residues. The CDR3 coding sequence is TGCAGCGTTGCCCTCTTGGGTAACACTGAAGCTTTCTTT. Protein: CSVALLGNTEAFF.

This clonotype was detected a few times. The CDR3 reads CASSQERVTSYNEQFF. The CDR3 region has the DNA TGTGCCAGCAGCCAGGAGAGGGTAACCTCCTACAATGAGCAGTTCTTC. V gene TRBV7-8 combines with J gene TRBJ2-1; D perhaps matches TRBD2 (5 bases). The CDR3 has 16 amino acids. Germline V gene data show CDR1 as SGHVS and CDR2 as FQNEAQ. V was pared by 5 bases and J by 0 bases, with 14 bases between.

This clonotype was recorded a few times. The genes are TRBV24-1 and TRBJ2-1; the D gene is possibly TRBD2 (6 bases). From germline, CDR1 is KGHDR and CDR2 SFDVKD. With 4 bases removed from V and 14 bases from J, the gap between germline ends came to 14 bases. The CDR3 has 12 amino acids. The DNA of the CDR3 is TGTGCCACCAGTGACACCGGGGGACCCAAGTTCTTC. Its protein is CATSDTGGPKFF.

This clonotype was detected only a few times. The chain employs TRBV4-1 and TRBJ1-1; 8 nucleotides agree with TRBD1. Germline lookup yields CDR1 MGHRA and CDR2 YSYEKL. Unmatched junction bases numbered 10, after V lost 5 bases and J lost 5 bases. The length of the CDR3 is 15 residues. The CDR3 DNA is TGCGCCAGCAGCGATGCCGGGACAGGTCGAACTGAAGCTTTCTTT. As protein: CASSDAGTGRTEAFF.

The genes are TRBV6-5 and TRBJ1-5, with TRBD1 matching 7 bases. CDR3 length: 14 residues. Germline lookup yields CDR1 MNHEY and CDR2 SVGAGI. The V and J ends lost 4 bases and 8 bases, in that order; junction bases with no gene match: 8. In DNA form, the CDR3 reads TGTGCCAGCAGTTGGACAGGCGGTATAGAGCCCCAGCATTTT. Protein sequence: CASSWTGGIEPQHF.

The table lists this clonotype with a few counts. V usage is TRBV7-6 and J usage is TRBJ2-7; D is uncertain. The length of the CDR3 is 13 residues. Germline CDR1 is SGHVS and CDR2 is FNYEAQ. Between the trimmed V and J ends, which lost 1 base and 3 bases, there was a span of 7 bases. CDR3 DNA sequence: TGTGCCAGCAGCTTAGGATACAGCTACGAGCAGTACGTC. Encoded protein: CASSLGYSYEQYV.

This clonotype was picked up a small number of times. V usage is TRBV20-1 and J usage is TRBJ1-3; TRBD1 matches at 8 bases. The V gene's germline CDR1 is DFQATT and CDR2 SNEGSKA (reference sequence). The CDR3 runs 15 residues. J gave up 0 bases and V 5 bases, and 6 bases lay outside the gene matches. CDR3: CSAQDRAGSGNTIYF. The CDR3 nucleotides are TGCAGTGCTCAGGACAGGGCTGGCTCTGGAAACACCATATATTTT.

The chain carries TRBV20-1 and TRBJ1-1; no firm D call. Per germline, CDR1 DFQATT and CDR2 SNEGSKA (reference sequence). CDR3 length: 12 residues. The ends were cut back, 3 bases at V and 7 bases at J, with 12 bases in the middle. For the CDR3, the DNA is TGCAGTGCTAGGGTACAGATAAATGAAGCTTTCTTT. Its protein is CSARVQINEAFF.

The chain joins TRBV21-1 to TRBJ1-6; the table's D call of TRBD1 was not tested on the DNA. TRBV21-1 is marked as a pseudogene. The CDR3 runs 14 residues. This CDR3 is CASSKDRGASPLHF. The CDR3, as DNA: TGTGCCAGCAGCAAAGACAGGGGCGCTTCACCCCTCCACTTT.

On this clonotype: A much more abundant neighbour one base away suggests this may be a read error. The rearrangement links TRBV7-3 to TRBJ2-3, with TRBD2 matching 7 bases. This CDR3 is 12 amino acids long. CDR1 and CDR2 (germline): SGHTA, FQGTGA. V gave up 11 bases and J gave up 2 bases; unmatched junction bases: 4. The chain's CDR3 is CARGDFTDTQYF. The CDR3 DNA reads as TGTGCCCGGGGGGATTTCACAGATACGCAGTATTTT.

There are a few counts of this clonotype. The chain employs TRBV6-6 and TRBJ2-7; D call uncertain. Trimming took off 6 bases at V and 0 bases at J, with 15 bases between the two ends. This CDR3 comprises 15 residues. Germline CDR1 MNHNY, CDR2 SVGAGI (reference sequence). CDR3 region: CASSHSISSSYEQYV. Here the CDR3 DNA reads TGTGCCAGCAGCCACTCGATCTCGAGCTCCTACGAGCAGTACGTC.

This clonotype appeared once. The V gene is TRBV6-6, the J gene TRBJ1-2, with TRBD1 identical over 7 bases. Germline V gene sequence: CDR1 MNHNY, CDR2 SVGAGI (reference sequence). J was trimmed by 3 bases and V by 3 bases; bases with no gene match: 4. This CDR3 has 14 residues. The CDR3 loop is CASSYRDSHYGYTF. The CDR3 DNA follows: TGTGCCAGCAGTTATCGGGACAGCCACTATGGCTACACCTTC.

This sequence joins TRBV5-5 and TRBJ2-3; 10 bases agree with TRBD2. Trimming at V came to 6 bases and at J to 0 bases, leaving 10 bases not matched to a gene. The CDR3 has 17 amino acids. Germline assignment: CDR1 SGHKS and CDR2 YYEKEE (reference sequence). CDR3 DNA sequence: TGTGCCAGCATCTCCGAGGAACTAGCGGGAAGCACAGATACGCAGTATTTT. Amino acids: CASISEELAGSTDTQYF.

The chain has TRBV7-6 and TRBJ2-5; D gene ambiguous. This CDR3 has 12 residues. The germline V gene has CDR1 SGHVS and CDR2 FNYEAQ. Trimming took off 1 base at V and 14 bases at J, with 14 bases between the two ends. CDR3 in amino acids: CASSLGPTALYF. The CDR3 nucleotides are TGTGCCAGCAGCTTAGGGCCTACAGCCCTCTACTTC.

This rearrangement joins TRBV6-2 or TRBV6-3 to TRBJ2-1; 12 nucleotides line up with TRBD2. Germline-derived CDR1 and CDR2 are MNHEY and SVGEGT. V shed 3 bases, J shed 7 bases, and the junction held 1 base outside the gene matches. This CDR3 spans 14 amino acids. The DNA for the CDR3 is TGTGCCAGCAGTTATACTAGCGGGGGGAATGAGCAGTTCTTC. Translation: CASSYTSGGNEQFF.

The V call is TRBV3-1, the J call TRBJ2-7; 9 bases match TRBD1. This CDR3 region has 15 residues. Germline CDR1 and CDR2: LGHDT and YNNKEL (reference sequence). With V trimmed by 0 bases and J by 6 bases, 6 bases remained unmatched. The CDR3 sequence: CASSQDYRGPSEQYF. The CDR3 nucleotides are TGTGCCAGCAGCCAAGATTACAGGGGGCCGTCCGAGCAGTACTTC.

The chain joins TRBV5-1 to TRBJ2-3, with D unclear. With 3 bases removed from V and 5 bases from J, the gap between germline ends came to 13 bases. Germline V lookup: CDR1 SGHRS, CDR2 YFSETQ. The CDR3 is 14 residues long. CDR3 sequence (DNA): TGCGCCAGCAGCTCTATGGGATTAATAGATACGCAGTATTTT. Protein sequence: CASSSMGLIDTQYF.

This clonotype came up a few times. The chain links TRBV20-1 to TRBJ1-5; no reliable D call. Per the germline V gene, CDR1 is DFQATT and CDR2 is SNEGSKA (reference sequence). Trimming pared 6 bases from V and 4 bases from J, leaving 13 bases between. CDR3 length equals 13 residues. The CDR3 bases are TGCAGTGCCATAAGAGCGGGGAATCAGCCCCAGCATTTT. Protein product: CSAIRAGNQPQHF.

V and J are TRBV2 and TRBJ2-3; D unresolved. This CDR3 has 14 amino acids. The V gene's germline CDR1 is SNHLY and CDR2 FYNNEI. The ends were cut back, 0 bases at V and 2 bases at J, with 6 bases in the middle. CDR3 bases: TGTGCCAGCAGTGAAGCCCCGTTCACAGATACGCAGTATTTT. It is translated as CASSEAPFTDTQYF.